This T cell receptor (beta chain) was observed in a study of shared clonotypes between healthy human individuals. General observations from the study: Naive subsets, compared against memory subsets, generally had larger estimated richness values. Clonotypes that were shared across four donors made up approximately 5.1% of naive CD4 clonotypes. Clonotype sharing among donors, it was expected, would be affected by sequencing depth.

CDR1 is SGHDT, CDR2 YYEEEE, per germline. V shed 5 bases, J shed 8 bases, and the junction held 8 bases outside the gene matches. The CDR3 is 15 amino acids. CD45RO-negative, CCR7-positively selected cells formed the naive CD8 fraction, excluding terminally differentiated effector memory CD45RA+ cells. The sample holds one count of this clone. The antigen is unknown. Produced via immunoSEQ multiplex PCR; TCRdb's table is partial and in-frame only. The repertoire includes over 2,000,000 clones, around 93% of them detected once, and around 1.8% sits in the top ten. What was sequenced was naive CD8+ T cells from PBMCs. The sequence derives from a man aged 18-30 years in good health. Some clones in this sample may be carry-over from other donors' samples. This chain connects TRBV5-6 to TRBJ1-4, with TRBD1 matching over 11 bases. DNA of the CDR3: TGTGCCAGCAGGCACTCCGGGACAGGGGGAGAAAAACTGTTTTTT. Amino acid sequence: CASRHSGTGGEKLFF.